The 10 T cell receptor beta chains below all came from one sample that was sequenced in a study of blood T cells in healthy people across ages (dated by TCRdb to between 2015 and 2016). Library creation used 5' RACE. Sequencing took place on an Illumina HiSeq 2500. A second PCR of about 6 to 12 cycles was run with a J-beta primer mix and a sample-barcoded 5' primer. The public reads were quality trimmed at Q25 with fastp and then assembled into clones with MiXCR by TCRdb, keeping productive beta chains. Entries are consolidated by CDR3 protein sequence, retaining the most common genes and DNA. This sample lists under 1,000,000 distinct CDR3 sequences; roughly 46% were detected once. 15% to 20% of the sample is in the top ten clones. Material: blood. These receptors were obtained from a man at least 80 years old in good health.

About this clonotype: One end of the junction varies from germline; a read error may be responsible. This chain uses TRBV28 with TRBJ1-1; possible D gene TRBD1, 6 bases. This CDR3 has 15 residues. CDR1 and CDR2 from the germline V gene are MDHEN and SYDVKM. In DNA form, the CDR3 reads TGTGCCACCAGTCTCTGGAGGGGGGGGAACACTGAAGCTTTCTTT. This gives the protein CATSLWRGGNTEAFF.

This clonotype was counted at least ten times. The CDR3 protein is CASSLERGAYNEQFF. The CDR3 DNA follows: TGTGCCAGCAGTCTTGAGCGGGGGGCCTACAATGAGCAGTTCTTC. This rearrangement joins TRBV4-2 to TRBJ2-1; 9 nucleotides align to TRBD2. This CDR3 has 15 amino acids. Germline assignment: CDR1 LGHNA and CDR2 YNFKEQ. Unmatched junction bases numbered 5, after V lost 6 bases and J lost 2 bases.

Note on this clonotype: Mismatch with germline at one junction end may stem from a read error. The J gene is TRBJ2-5, the V gene TRBV5-1, with 9 bases aligning to TRBD2. This CDR3 spans 17 amino acids. Germline V gene sequence: CDR1 SGHRS, CDR2 YFSETQ. The CDR3 is CASSLVLSGSGGEAQYF. Here the CDR3 DNA reads TGCGCCAGCAGCTTGGTTCTTAGCGGGAGCGGTGGAGAGGCCCAGTACTTC.

In this sample, this clonotype turned up a few times. This chain connects TRBV3-1 to TRBJ2-7, with TRBD2 matching 7 bases. Losses at the gene ends were 1 base for V and 0 bases for J; bases not matched to a gene: 6. There are 16 residues in the CDR3. Germline-derived CDR1 and CDR2 are LGHDT and YNNKEL (reference sequence). The CDR3 bases are TGTGCCAGCAGCCAAGCCTTCGGCGGGAGCTCCTACGAGCAGTACTTC. It codes for CASSQAFGGSSYEQYF.

The rearrangement joins TRBV29-1 to TRBJ1-4; weak D call: TRBD1 (6 bases). CDR3 size: 13 residues. CDR1 and CDR2 (germline): SQVTM, ANQGSEA. V was shortened by 7 bases and J by 7 bases, with 16 bases between the two germline ends. CDR3 sequence reads: CSGRYRVGEKLFF. The CDR3 DNA reads TGCAGCGGCCGCTACAGGGTGGGTGAAAAACTGTTTTTT.

V is TRBV6-1 and J is TRBJ1-2; D not resolved. The CDR3 is made up of 14 amino acids. CDR1 is MNHNS, CDR2 SASEGT, per germline. Trimming took off 3 bases at V and 6 bases at J, with 14 bases between the two ends. The DNA for the CDR3 is TGTGCCAGCAGTGAGGTGGTGGCAGATAATGGCTACACCTTC. Its protein product is CASSEVVADNGYTF.

This clonotype has only a few counts. A read error may be the cause here, since a much bigger clone is one base away. CDR3 residues: CASSVQGMETQYF. The CDR3 region has the DNA TGTGCCAGCAGTGTCCAGGGGATGGAGACCCAGTACTTC. V gene TRBV28 combines with J gene TRBJ2-5; D possibly corresponds to TRBD1 (6 bases). V was clipped by 5 bases and J by 5 bases, with 12 bases between them. The CDR3 sequence is 13 residues long. The germline V gene has CDR1 MDHEN and CDR2 SYDVKM.

The J gene is TRBJ2-7, the V gene TRBV3-1, with D maybe TRBD1 (6 bases). In germline, CDR1 is LGHDT, CDR2 YNNKEL (reference sequence). The CDR3 loop spans 15 amino acids. Trimming stripped 2 bases from V and 3 bases from J, with 14 bases between. DNA of the CDR3: TGTGCCAGCAGCCAATCCTCGGGACACCGCTACGAGCAGTACTTC. Its protein is CASSQSSGHRYEQYF.

The chain recombines TRBV7-9 with TRBJ2-7; no clear D gene. CDR1 SEHNR and CDR2 FQNEAQ come from the germline V gene (reference sequence). Trimming removed 1 base from V and 4 bases from J, with 17 bases in between. The CDR3 length is 16 residues. The CDR3 sequence is CASSLDWANKKYEQYF. The CDR3 DNA is TGTGCCAGCAGCTTAGATTGGGCGAACAAAAAATACGAGCAGTACTTC.

The genes are TRBV18 and TRBJ2-1; the match to TRBD2 covers 13 bases. Germline loops: CDR1 KGHSH, CDR2 LQKENI. This CDR3 has 17 amino acids. V trimming: 2 bases; J trimming: 5 bases; junction bases outside the gene matches: 6. CDR3 bases: TGTGCCAGCTCACCAGGGACCGGGACTAGCGGGAACAATGAGCAGTTCTTC. Its translation: CASSPGTGTSGNNEQFF. Looking up the rest from reference TRBV18 and TRBJ2-1 gives the full variable domain: NAGVMQNPRHLVRRRGQEARLRCSPMKGHSHVYWYRQLPEEGLKFMVYLQKENIIDESGMPKERFSAEFPKEGPSILRIQQVVRGDSAAYFCASSPGTGTSGNNEQFFGPGTRLTVL.